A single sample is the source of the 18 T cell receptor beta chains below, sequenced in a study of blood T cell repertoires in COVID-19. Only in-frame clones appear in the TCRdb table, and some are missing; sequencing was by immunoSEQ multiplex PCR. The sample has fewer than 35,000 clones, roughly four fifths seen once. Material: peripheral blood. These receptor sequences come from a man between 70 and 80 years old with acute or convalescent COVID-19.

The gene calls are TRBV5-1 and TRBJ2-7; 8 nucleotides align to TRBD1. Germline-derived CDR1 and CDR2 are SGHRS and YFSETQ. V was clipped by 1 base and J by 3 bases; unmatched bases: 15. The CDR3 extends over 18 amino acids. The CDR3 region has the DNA TGCGCCAGCAGCTTGAGGTCCCCCGGACAGGGAGTGAGCTACGAGCAGTACTTC. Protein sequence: CASSLRSPGQGVSYEQYF.

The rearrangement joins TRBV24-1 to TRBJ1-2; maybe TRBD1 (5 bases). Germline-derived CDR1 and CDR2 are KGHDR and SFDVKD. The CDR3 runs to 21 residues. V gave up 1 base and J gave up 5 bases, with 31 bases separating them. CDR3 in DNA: TGTGCCACCAGTGATTTTAGACCGCCAAAAGGCAGGGCCGAAACCCTGTATGGCTACACCTTC. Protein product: CATSDFRPPKGRAETLYGYTF.

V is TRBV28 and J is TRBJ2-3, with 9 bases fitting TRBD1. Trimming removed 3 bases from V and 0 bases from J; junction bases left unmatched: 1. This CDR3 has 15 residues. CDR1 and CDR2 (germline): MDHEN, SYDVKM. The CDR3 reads CASSFGTGSTDTQYF. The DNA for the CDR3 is TGTGCCAGCAGTTTTGGGACAGGGAGCACAGATACGCAGTATTTT.

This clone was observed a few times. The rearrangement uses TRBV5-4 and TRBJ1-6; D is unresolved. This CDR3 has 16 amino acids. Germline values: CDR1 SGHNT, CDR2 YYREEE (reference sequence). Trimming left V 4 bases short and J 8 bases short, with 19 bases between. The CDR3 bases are TGTGCCAGCAGCCCTACGGCGCGGAGGTGGGATTCACCCCTCCACTTT. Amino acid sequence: CASSPTARRWDSPLHF.

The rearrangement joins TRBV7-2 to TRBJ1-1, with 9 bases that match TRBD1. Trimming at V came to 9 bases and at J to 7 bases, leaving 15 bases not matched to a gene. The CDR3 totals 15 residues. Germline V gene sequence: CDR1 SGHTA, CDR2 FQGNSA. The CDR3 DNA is TGTGCCAGTATCGCGACCGGGACAGGGACCTTTGAAGCTTTCTTT. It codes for CASIATGTGTFEAFF.

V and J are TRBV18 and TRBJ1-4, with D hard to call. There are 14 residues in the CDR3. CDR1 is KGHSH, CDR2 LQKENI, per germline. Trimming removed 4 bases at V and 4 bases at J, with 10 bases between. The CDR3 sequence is CASSQLRDNEKLFF. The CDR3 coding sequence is TGTGCCAGCTCACAACTCCGGGATAATGAAAAACTGTTTTTT.

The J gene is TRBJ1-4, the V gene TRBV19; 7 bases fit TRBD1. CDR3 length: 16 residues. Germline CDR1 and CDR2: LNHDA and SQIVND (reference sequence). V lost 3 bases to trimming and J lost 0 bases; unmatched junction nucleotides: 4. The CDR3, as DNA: TGTGCCAGTAGTATGAGGGGGCGCACAACTAATGAAAAACTGTTTTTT. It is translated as CASSMRGRTTNEKLFF. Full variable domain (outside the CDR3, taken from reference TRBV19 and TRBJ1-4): DGGITQSPKYLFRKEGQNVTLSCEQNLNHDAMYWYRQDPGQGLRLIYYSQIVNDFQKGDIAEGYSVSREKKESFPLTVTSAQKNPTAFYLCASSMRGRTTNEKLFFGSGTQLSVL.

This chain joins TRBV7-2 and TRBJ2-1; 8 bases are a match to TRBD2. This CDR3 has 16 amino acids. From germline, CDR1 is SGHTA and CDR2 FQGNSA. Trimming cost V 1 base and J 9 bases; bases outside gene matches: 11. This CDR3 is CASSLDQLAAVREQFF. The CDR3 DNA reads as TGTGCCAGCAGCTTAGATCAACTAGCGGCGGTCCGTGAGCAGTTCTTC.

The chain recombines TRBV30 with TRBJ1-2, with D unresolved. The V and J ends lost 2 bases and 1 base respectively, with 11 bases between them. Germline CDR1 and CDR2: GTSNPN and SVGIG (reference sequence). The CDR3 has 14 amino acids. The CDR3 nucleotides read TGTGCCTGGAGTAAGTCAGCGCTTAACTATGGCTACACCTTC. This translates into CAWSKSALNYGYTF.

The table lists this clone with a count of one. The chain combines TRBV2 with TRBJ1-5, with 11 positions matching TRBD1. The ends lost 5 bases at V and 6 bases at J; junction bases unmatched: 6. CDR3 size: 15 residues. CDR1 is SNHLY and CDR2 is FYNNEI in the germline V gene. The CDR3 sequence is CASSPRTGGGQPQHF. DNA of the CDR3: TGTGCCAGCAGTCCTCGGACAGGGGGCGGTCAGCCCCAGCATTTT. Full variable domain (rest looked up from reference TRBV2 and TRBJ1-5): EPEVTQTPSHQVTQMGQEVILRCVPISNHLYFYWYRQILGQKVEFLVSFYNNEISEKSEIFDDQFSVERPDGSNFTLKIRSTKLEDSAMYFCASSPRTGGGQPQHFGDGTRLSIL.

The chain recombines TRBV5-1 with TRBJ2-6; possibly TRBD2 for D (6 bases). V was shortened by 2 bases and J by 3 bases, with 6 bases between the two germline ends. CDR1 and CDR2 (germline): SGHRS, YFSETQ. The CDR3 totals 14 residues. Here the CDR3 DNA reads TGCGCCAGCAGCTTCGGGGGTGGGGCCAACGTCCTGACTTTC. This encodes CASSFGGGANVLTF.

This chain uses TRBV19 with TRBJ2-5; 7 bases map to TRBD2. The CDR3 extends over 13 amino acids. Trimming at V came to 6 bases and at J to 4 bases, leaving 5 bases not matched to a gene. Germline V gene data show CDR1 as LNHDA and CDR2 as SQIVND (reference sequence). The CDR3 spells CASSKAGAETQYF. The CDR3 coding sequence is TGTGCCAGTAGCAAGGCGGGAGCAGAGACCCAGTACTTC.

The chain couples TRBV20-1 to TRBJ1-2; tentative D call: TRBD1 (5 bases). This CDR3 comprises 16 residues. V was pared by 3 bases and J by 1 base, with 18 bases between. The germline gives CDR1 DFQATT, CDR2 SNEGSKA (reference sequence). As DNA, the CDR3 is TGCAGTGCTAGTGACGGAGCGGGGCCGCTTAACTATGGCTACACCTTC. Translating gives CSASDGAGPLNYGYTF.

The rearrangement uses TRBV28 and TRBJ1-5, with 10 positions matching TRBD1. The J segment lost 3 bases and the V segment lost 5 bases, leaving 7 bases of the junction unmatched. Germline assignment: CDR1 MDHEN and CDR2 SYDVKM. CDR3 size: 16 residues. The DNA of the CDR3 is TGTGCCAGCAGTCCTCCGGGACAGGGGTACAATCAGCCCCAGCATTTT. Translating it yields CASSPPGQGYNQPQHF.

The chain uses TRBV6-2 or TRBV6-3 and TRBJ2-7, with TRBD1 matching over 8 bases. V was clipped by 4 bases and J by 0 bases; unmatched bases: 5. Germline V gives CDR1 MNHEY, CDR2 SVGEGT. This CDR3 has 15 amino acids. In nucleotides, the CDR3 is TGTGCCAGCAGTTTGACAGGGGTCCTCTCCTACGAGCAGTACTTC. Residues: CASSLTGVLSYEQYF.

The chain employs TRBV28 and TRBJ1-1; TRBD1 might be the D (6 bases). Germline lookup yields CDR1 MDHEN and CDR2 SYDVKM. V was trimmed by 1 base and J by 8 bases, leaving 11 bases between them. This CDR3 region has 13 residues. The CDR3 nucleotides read TGTGCCAGCAGTTTATCACAGGGACCAGAAGCTTTCTTT. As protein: CASSLSQGPEAFF.

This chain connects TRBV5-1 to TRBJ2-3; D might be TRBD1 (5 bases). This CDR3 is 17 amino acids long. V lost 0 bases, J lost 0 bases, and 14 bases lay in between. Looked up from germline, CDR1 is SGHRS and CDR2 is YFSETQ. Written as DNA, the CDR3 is TGCGCCAGCAGCTTGGAACTGAAGGGGCTGAGCACAGATACGCAGTATTTT. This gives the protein CASSLELKGLSTDTQYF.

The CDR3 protein is CASSGLGQYNEQFF. The CDR3 DNA reads as TGTGCCAGCAGTGGCCTAGGACAGTACAATGAGCAGTTCTTC. The V gene is TRBV2, the J gene TRBJ2-1; D may be TRBD1 (6 bases). Germline lookup yields CDR1 SNHLY and CDR2 FYNNEI. This CDR3 has 14 residues. V was shortened by 4 bases and J by 4 bases, with 11 bases between the two germline ends. Variable domain in full (rest from reference TRBV2 and TRBJ2-1): EPEVTQTPSHQVTQMGQEVILRCVPISNHLYFYWYRQILGQKVEFLVSFYNNEISEKSEIFDDQFSVERPDGSNFTLKIRSTKLEDSAMYFCASSGLGQYNEQFFGPGTRLTVL.